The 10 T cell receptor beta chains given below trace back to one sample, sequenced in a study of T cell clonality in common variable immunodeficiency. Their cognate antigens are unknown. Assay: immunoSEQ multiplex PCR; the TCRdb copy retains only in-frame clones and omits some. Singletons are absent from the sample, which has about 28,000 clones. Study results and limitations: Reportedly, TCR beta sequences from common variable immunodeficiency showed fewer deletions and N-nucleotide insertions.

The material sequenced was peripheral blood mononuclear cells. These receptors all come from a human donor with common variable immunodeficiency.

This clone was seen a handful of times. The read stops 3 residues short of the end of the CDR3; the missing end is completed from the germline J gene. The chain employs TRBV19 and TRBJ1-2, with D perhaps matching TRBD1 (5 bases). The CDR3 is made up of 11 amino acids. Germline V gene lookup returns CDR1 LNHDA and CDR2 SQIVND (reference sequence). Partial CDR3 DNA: TGTGCCAGTAGTCCAGGGTCCGGC. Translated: CASSPGSG. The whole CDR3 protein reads CASSPGSGYTF.

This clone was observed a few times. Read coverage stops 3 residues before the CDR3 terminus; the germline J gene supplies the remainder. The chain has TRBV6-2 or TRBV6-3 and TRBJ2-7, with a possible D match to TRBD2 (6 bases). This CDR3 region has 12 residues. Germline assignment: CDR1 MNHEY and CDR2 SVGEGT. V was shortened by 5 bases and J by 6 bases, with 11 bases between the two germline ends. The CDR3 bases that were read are TGTGCCAGCAGTCTATTGGGGGGCGAG. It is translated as CASSLLGGE. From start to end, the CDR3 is CASSLLGGEQYF.

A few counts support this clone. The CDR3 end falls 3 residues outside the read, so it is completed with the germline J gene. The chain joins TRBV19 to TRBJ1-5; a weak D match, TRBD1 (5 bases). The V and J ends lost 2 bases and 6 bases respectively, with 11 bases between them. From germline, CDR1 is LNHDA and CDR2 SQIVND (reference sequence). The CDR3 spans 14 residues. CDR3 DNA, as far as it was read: TGTGCCAGTAGTATACAGGGTTCGGGTCAGCCC. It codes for CASSIQGSGQP. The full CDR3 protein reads CASSIQGSGQPQHF.

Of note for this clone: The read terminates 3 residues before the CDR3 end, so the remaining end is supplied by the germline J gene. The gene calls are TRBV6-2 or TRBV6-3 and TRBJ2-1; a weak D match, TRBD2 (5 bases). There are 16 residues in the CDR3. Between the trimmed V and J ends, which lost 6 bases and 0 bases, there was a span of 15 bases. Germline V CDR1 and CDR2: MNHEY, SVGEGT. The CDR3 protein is CASRERGQTSYNEQFF. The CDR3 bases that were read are TGTGCCAGCAGAGAACGCGGGCAGACCTCCTACAATGAG.

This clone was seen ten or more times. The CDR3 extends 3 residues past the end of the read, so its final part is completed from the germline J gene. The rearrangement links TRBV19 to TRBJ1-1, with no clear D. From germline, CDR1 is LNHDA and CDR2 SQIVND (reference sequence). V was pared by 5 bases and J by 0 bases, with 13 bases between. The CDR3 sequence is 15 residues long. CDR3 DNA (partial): TGTGCCAGTAGTCGGGGTGCCCACCTGAACACTGAA. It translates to CASSRGAHLNTE. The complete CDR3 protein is CASSRGAHLNTEAFF.

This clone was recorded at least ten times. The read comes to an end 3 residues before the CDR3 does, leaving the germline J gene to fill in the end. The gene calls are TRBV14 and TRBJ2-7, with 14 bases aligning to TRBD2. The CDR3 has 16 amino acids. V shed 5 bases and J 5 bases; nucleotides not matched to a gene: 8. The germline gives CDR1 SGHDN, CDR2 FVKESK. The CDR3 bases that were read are TGTGCCAGCAGCTTGCGGACTAGCGGGGGGTTGAACGAG. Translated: CASSLRTSGGLNE. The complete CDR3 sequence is CASSLRTSGGLNEQYF.

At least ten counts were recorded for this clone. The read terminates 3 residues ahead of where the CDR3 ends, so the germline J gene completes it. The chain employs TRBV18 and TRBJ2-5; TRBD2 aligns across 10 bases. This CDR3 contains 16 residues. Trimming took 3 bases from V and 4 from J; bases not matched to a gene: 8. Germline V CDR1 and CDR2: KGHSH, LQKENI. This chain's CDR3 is CASSPTAGGRGETQYF. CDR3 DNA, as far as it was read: TGTGCCAGCTCACCTACAGCGGGGGGGCGCGGAGAGACC.

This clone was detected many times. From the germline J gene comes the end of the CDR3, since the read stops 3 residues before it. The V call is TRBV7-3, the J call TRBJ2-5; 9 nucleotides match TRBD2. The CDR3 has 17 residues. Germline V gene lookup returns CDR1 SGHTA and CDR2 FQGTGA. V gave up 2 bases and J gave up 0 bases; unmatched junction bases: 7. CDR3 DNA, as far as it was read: TGTGCCAGCAGCTTATTCGGTAGCGGGGGTTACCAAGAGACC. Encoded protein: CASSLFGSGGYQET. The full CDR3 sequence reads CASSLFGSGGYQETQYF. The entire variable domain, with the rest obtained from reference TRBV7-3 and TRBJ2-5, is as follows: GAGVSQTPSNKVTEKGKYVELRCDPISGHTALYWYRQSLGQGPEFLIYFQGTGAADDSGLPNDRFFAVRPEGSVSTLKIQRTERGDSAVYLCASSLFGSGGYQETQYFGPGTRLLVL.

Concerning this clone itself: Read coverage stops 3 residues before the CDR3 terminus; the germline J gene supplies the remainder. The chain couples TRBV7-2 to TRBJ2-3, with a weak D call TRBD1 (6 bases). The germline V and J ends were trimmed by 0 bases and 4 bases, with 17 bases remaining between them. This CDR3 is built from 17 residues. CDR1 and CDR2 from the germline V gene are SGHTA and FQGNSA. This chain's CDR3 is CASSLARGGTGPDTQYF. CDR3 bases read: TGTGCCAGCAGCTTAGCGCGCGGAGGAACAGGGCCAGATACG.

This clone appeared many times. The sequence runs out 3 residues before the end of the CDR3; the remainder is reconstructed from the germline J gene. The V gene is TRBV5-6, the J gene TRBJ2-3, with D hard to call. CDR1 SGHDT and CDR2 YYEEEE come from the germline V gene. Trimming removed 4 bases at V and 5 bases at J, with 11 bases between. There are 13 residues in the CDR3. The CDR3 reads CASSIGYQDTQYF. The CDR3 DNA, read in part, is TGTGCCAGCAGCATAGGGTATCAAGATACG.